One and the same sample provided the 22 T cell receptor beta chains below, sequenced in a study of cytomegalovirus exposure and HLA in healthy donors. Primers included in the PCR were 60 Vbeta and 13 Jbeta primers. The repertoire was sequenced with immunoSEQ multiplex PCR; TCRdb's copy has only in-frame clones and lacks some. The sample lists 150,000 to 200,000 clones, 85% occurring once. The specimen sequenced was PBMCs. Receptor source: a woman aged 50 to 60 in good health and CMV-seronegative.

This chain links TRBV28 with TRBJ1-2; D gene uncertain. The germline V gene has CDR1 MDHEN and CDR2 SYDVKM. V shed 4 bases and J shed 6 bases, with 21 bases lying between them. This CDR3 has 16 amino acids. The CDR3 region has the DNA TGTGCCAGCAGTTCCGGACTGGCGGTTCAGTATCATGGCTACACCTTC. Translation: CASSSGLAVQYHGYTF.

The CDR3, as DNA: TGTGCCAGTAGTAGAAAACAGGGCAACTATGGCTACACCTTC. It yields the protein CASSRKQGNYGYTF. V is TRBV19 and J is TRBJ1-2; possible D gene TRBD1, 6 bases. The germline gives CDR1 LNHDA, CDR2 SQIVND (reference sequence). The CDR3 sequence is 14 residues long. V gave up 4 bases and J gave up 2 bases, with 11 bases separating them.

This clone was seen just once. V and J are TRBV2 and TRBJ2-7, with 10 bases matching TRBD1. V lost 4 bases to trimming and J lost 3 bases; unmatched junction nucleotides: 0. The germline V gene has CDR1 SNHLY and CDR2 FYNNEI. This CDR3 has 13 amino acids. This CDR3 reads CASSGDRGYEQYF. CDR3 sequence (DNA): TGTGCCAGCAGTGGGGACAGGGGCTACGAGCAGTACTTC.

This clone was observed once. V and J are TRBV19 and TRBJ2-5; D gene uncertain. V dropped 5 bases and J dropped 0 bases, with 7 bases sitting between them. Germline CDR1 reads LNHDA; CDR2 reads SQIVND (reference sequence). This CDR3 comprises 13 residues. CDR3 nucleotides: TGTGCCAGTAGTGTTACAGACCAAGAGACCCAGTACTTC. It codes for CASSVTDQETQYF.

The chain employs TRBV4-1 and TRBJ2-7; tentative D call: TRBD2 (6 bases). V shed 2 bases and J shed 2 bases, with 13 bases lying between them. Germline loops: CDR1 MGHRA, CDR2 YSYEKL. This CDR3 is built from 15 residues. CDR3 sequence: CASSQPGTAAYEQYF. As DNA, the CDR3 is TGCGCCAGCAGCCAACCCGGGACTGCCGCCTACGAGCAGTACTTC.

This rearrangement joins TRBV28 to TRBJ1-1; unclear D gene. V gave up 10 bases and J gave up 1 base, with 13 bases separating them. The CDR3 has 13 residues. The germline gives CDR1 MDHEN, CDR2 SYDVKM. CDR3 in DNA: TGTGCCACCGTACGACTCTGGAACACTGAAGCTTTCTTT. Its protein is CATVRLWNTEAFF. Full variable domain (missing parts from reference TRBV28 and TRBJ1-1): DVKVTQSSRYLVKRTGEKVFLECVQDMDHENMFWYRQDPGLGLRLIYFSYDVKMKEKGDIPEGYSVSREKKERFSLILESASTNQTSMYLCATVRLWNTEAFFGQGTRLTVV.

This clone was seen a single time. V gene TRBV5-1 combines with J gene TRBJ2-7, with 10 positions matching TRBD2. CDR1 is SGHRS, CDR2 YFSETQ, per germline. The CDR3 sequence is 15 residues long. V lost 0 bases and J lost 6; bases outside the gene matches: 6. CDR3 sequence (DNA): TGCGCCAGCAGCTTGGGTCTAGCGGGAGTATCCGAGCAGTACTTC. This translates into CASSLGLAGVSEQYF.

The chain has TRBV7-2 and TRBJ1-4; TRBD1 agrees at 7 bases. Per the germline V gene, CDR1 is SGHTA and CDR2 is FQGNSA. Trimming took 6 bases from V and 8 from J; bases not matched to a gene: 3. This CDR3 contains 12 residues. Here the CDR3 DNA reads TGTGCCAGCAGGACACAGGGGGAAAAACTGTTTTTT. It is translated as CASRTQGEKLFF.

The V gene is TRBV11-2, the J gene TRBJ2-5, with a weak D call TRBD1 (6 bases). With the DNA end fitting TRBJ2-7 better, the J assignment may be wrong. The germline V gene encodes CDR1 SGHAT and CDR2 FQNNGV. The CDR3 extends over 15 amino acids. The CDR3 region has the DNA TGTGCCAGCAGCTTATCAGGGACACTTAACTACGAGCAGTACTTC. Translation gives CASSLSGTLNYEQYF.

This chain links TRBV28 with TRBJ1-5; 10 bases map to TRBD1. The CDR3 covers 16 residues. Germline lookup yields CDR1 MDHEN and CDR2 SYDVKM. V lost 2 bases, J lost 5 bases, and 6 bases stayed unmatched. The CDR3 coding sequence is TGTGCCAGCAGTTTAGGGGACAGGGGTGTCGATCAGCCCCAGCATTTT. It encodes CASSLGDRGVDQPQHF.

V is TRBV6-1 and J is TRBJ2-1; 7 positions match TRBD2. CDR1 is MNHNS and CDR2 is SASEGT in the germline V gene. Losses at the gene ends were 4 bases for V and 3 bases for J; bases not matched to a gene: 3. The CDR3 loop spans 14 amino acids. This CDR3 is CASSAASGYNEQFF. The CDR3, as DNA: TGTGCCAGCAGTGCGGCTAGCGGCTACAATGAGCAGTTCTTC.

The chain combines TRBV7-3 with TRBJ2-1; a possible D gene is TRBD1 (7 bases). V was cut by 4 bases and J by 4 bases, with 20 bases left in between. Germline CDR1 reads SGHTA; CDR2 reads FQGTGA. The CDR3 runs to 17 residues. DNA for the CDR3: TGTGCCAGCAGCTCCGGGACAGCTGGGGGGTATTACAATGAGCAGTTCTTC. This encodes CASSSGTAGGYYNEQFF.

The CDR3 coding sequence is TGCAGCGTTGACAGAAGCGGGAGTGGCGAGCAGTACTTC. Its translation is CSVDRSGSGEQYF. The V and J genes are TRBV29-1 and TRBJ2-7; TRBD2 aligns across 8 bases. The CDR3 consists of 13 residues. V lost 3 bases and J lost 6; bases outside the gene matches: 7. Germline CDR1 and CDR2: SQVTM and ANQGSEA.

The chain employs TRBV18 and TRBJ2-7, with D possibly matching TRBD1 (6 bases). Trimming left V 2 bases short and J 3 bases short, with 11 bases between. CDR1 and CDR2 (germline): KGHSH, LQKENI. This CDR3 is built from 14 residues. In DNA, the CDR3 is TGTGCCAGCTCACCAGACAGGACCCTCTACGAGCAGTACTTC. Translating it yields CASSPDRTLYEQYF.

This clone was observed a handful of times. The J gene is TRBJ1-2, the V gene TRBV27, with 7 bases fitting TRBD1. CDR3 length equals 13 residues. The ends lost 2 bases at V and 3 bases at J; junction bases unmatched: 0. Germline V gene sequence: CDR1 MNHEY, CDR2 SMNVEV (reference sequence). CDR3 in DNA: TGTGCCAGCAGTTTAGGGACAGACTATGGCTACACCTTC. This encodes CASSLGTDYGYTF.

This chain connects TRBV25-1 to TRBJ1-1; 10 nucleotides match TRBD1. CDR3 length: 15 residues. Per germline, CDR1 MGHDK and CDR2 SYGVNS. The J segment lost 6 bases and the V segment lost 6 bases, leaving 10 bases of the junction unmatched. The CDR3 DNA sequence: TGTGCCAGCAGGGGACAGGGGAGAATGGACGCTGAAGCTTTCTTT. It is translated as CASRGQGRMDAEAFF.

In nucleotides, the CDR3 is TGTGCCAGCAGTCCTCAGGTGAACACTGAAGCTTTCTTT. Translated, it gives CASSPQVNTEAFF. V is TRBV28 and J is TRBJ1-1; D call uncertain. The ends were cut back, 5 bases at V and 0 bases at J, with 7 bases in the middle. Germline V gene sequence: CDR1 MDHEN, CDR2 SYDVKM. This CDR3 comprises 13 residues.

V usage is TRBV28 and J usage is TRBJ2-7; 8 nucleotides match TRBD2. V was pared by 6 bases and J by 0 bases, with 7 bases of the junction left unmatched. The CDR3 is 15 amino acids. Germline V gives CDR1 MDHEN, CDR2 SYDVKM. CDR3 amino acids: CASRSTSDFSYEQYF. CDR3 nucleotides: TGTGCCAGCAGATCGACTAGCGACTTCTCCTACGAGCAGTACTTC.

This sequence joins TRBV28 and TRBJ2-5, with TRBD2 matching over 10 bases. This CDR3 spans 17 amino acids. CDR1 and CDR2 from the germline V gene are MDHEN and SYDVKM. V lost 7 bases to trimming and J lost 4 bases; unmatched junction nucleotides: 15. CDR3 sequence (DNA): TGTGCCAGCACCACGAGGGGGACTAGCGTAGGGAGAGAGACCCAGTACTTC. It specifies CASTTRGTSVGRETQYF.

J is TRBJ2-2 and V is TRBV7-9, with D perhaps matching TRBD1 (5 bases). The CDR3 runs to 15 residues. The germline V gene encodes CDR1 SEHNR and CDR2 FQNEAQ (reference sequence). V lost 7 bases to trimming and J lost 0 bases, with 12 bases between them. The CDR3 here is CASTMTQANTGELFF. CDR3 bases: TGTGCCAGCACCATGACACAGGCGAACACCGGGGAGCTGTTTTTT.

The chain recombines TRBV18 with TRBJ1-2; 8 positions match TRBD1. Germline CDR1 KGHSH, CDR2 LQKENI. V lost 4 bases, J lost 4 bases, and 8 bases stayed unmatched. CDR3 length: 15 residues. CDR3 protein: CASSLGTGPPYGYTF. In DNA, the CDR3 is TGTGCCAGCTCACTCGGGACAGGACCTCCCTATGGCTACACCTTC.

This sequence joins TRBV15 and TRBJ1-1; D gene uncertain. The V end lost 3 bases, the J end lost 5 bases, and 10 bases lay between the germline ends. Germline assignment: CDR1 LNHNV and CDR2 YYDKDF (reference sequence). CDR3 size: 13 residues. The CDR3 here is CATSRRASTEAFF. The CDR3 DNA reads as TGTGCCACCAGCAGGCGGGCCTCAACTGAAGCTTTCTTT.